A single sample gave rise to the 5 T cell receptor beta chains below, sequenced in a study of Graves' ophthalmopathy and Graves' hyperthyroidism. Using RNA transcripts, the TCR beta CDR3 regions were amplified. Following a first-round RT-PCR that used HTBI primers, a second-round multiplex PCR was carried out. TCRdb independently ran MiXCR on the multiplex PCR reads; one entry per CDR3 protein. This sample has a few hundred thousand distinct CDR3 sequences, with 15% found just once. The sample was peripheral blood. These receptors were obtained from a woman between 18 and 29 years old with stable Graves' hyperthyroidism.

This chain links TRBV5-1 with TRBJ1-1; D may be TRBD1 (5 bases). V was shortened by 5 bases and J by 6 bases, with 11 bases between the two germline ends. This CDR3 contains 12 residues. Germline CDR1 and CDR2: SGHRS and YFSETQ. CDR3 in DNA: TGCGCCAGCAGGCTGGGGGTGGCTGAAGCTTTCTTT. As protein: CASRLGVAEAFF. The variable domain in full, with the rest retrieved from reference TRBV5-1 and TRBJ1-1, is KAGVTQTPRYLIKTRGQQVTLSCSPISGHRSVSWYQQTPGQGLQFLFEYFSETQRNKGNFPGRFSGRQFSNSRSEMNVSTLELGDSALYLCASRLGVAEAFFGQGTRLTVV.

In DNA, the CDR3 is TGCGCCAGCAGCCATCCAAGGGGACCAGGAACCTACGAGCAGTACTTC. Protein sequence: CASSHPRGPGTYEQYF. The chain has TRBV4-1 and TRBJ2-7; the D call may be TRBD1 or TRBD2 (5 bases each). Germline CDR1 and CDR2: MGHRA and YSYEKL. This CDR3 is 16 amino acids long. V dropped 3 bases and J dropped 2 bases, with 17 bases sitting between them.

The sample holds many counts of this clonotype. A much bigger clone sits one base away, suggesting this may be a read error. V and J are TRBV6-5 and TRBJ2-7; 8 bases map to TRBD1. The trim removed 4 bases at V and 0 bases at J, leaving 2 bases unmatched. This CDR3 is built from 14 residues. The germline V gene encodes CDR1 MNHEY and CDR2 SVGAGI. CDR3 sequence reads: CASSWDRSSYEQYF. The CDR3, as DNA: TGTGCCAGCAGTTGGGACAGGAGCTCCTACGAGCAGTACTTC.

This clonotype was picked up many times. The rearrangement links TRBV6-2 or TRBV6-3 to TRBJ2-7; TRBD1 agrees at 7 bases. V lost 8 bases, J lost 4 bases, and 8 bases stayed unmatched. The CDR3 has 13 amino acids. Germline V gene sequence: CDR1 MNHEY, CDR2 SVGEGT. CDR3 coding DNA: TGTGCCAGCCGCTGGACAGGAACGTACGAGCAGTACTTC. It specifies CASRWTGTYEQYF.

This clonotype was counted at least ten times. This sequence joins TRBV19 and TRBJ1-5, with D possibly being TRBD1 (5 bases). Per germline, CDR1 LNHDA and CDR2 SQIVND (reference sequence). The V gene lost 5 bases and the J gene lost 4 bases, with 15 bases spanning the gap. The CDR3 extends over 15 amino acids. As DNA, the CDR3 is TGTGCCAGTAGTGGGGGGGGAGGCAGAAATCAGCCCCAGCATTTT. Protein: CASSGGGGRNQPQHF.